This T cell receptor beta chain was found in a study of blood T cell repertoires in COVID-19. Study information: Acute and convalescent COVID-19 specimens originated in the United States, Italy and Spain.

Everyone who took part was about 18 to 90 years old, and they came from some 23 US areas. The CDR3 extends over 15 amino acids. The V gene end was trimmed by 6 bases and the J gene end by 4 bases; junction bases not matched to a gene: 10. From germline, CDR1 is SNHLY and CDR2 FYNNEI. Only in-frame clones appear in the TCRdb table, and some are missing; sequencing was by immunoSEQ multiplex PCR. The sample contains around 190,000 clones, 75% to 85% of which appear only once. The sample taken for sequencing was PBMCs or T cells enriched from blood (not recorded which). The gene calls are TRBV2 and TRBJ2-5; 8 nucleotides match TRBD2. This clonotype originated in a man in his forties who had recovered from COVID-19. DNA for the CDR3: TGTGCCAGCAGATACGGGGGGGTGTCTGGAGAGACCCAGTACTTC. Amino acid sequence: CASRYGGVSGETQYF.